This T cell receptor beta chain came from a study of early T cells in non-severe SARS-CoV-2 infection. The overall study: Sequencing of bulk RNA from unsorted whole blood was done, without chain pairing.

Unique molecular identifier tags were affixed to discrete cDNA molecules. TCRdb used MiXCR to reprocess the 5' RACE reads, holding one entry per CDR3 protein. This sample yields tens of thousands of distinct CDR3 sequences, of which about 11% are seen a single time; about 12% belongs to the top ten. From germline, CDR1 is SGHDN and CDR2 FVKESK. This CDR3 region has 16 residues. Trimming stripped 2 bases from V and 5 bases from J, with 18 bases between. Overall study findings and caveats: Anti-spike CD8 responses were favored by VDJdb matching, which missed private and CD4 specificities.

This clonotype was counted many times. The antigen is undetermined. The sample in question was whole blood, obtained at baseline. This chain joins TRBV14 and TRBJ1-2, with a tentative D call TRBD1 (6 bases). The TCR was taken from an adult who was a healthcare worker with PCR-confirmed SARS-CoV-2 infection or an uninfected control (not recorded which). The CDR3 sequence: CASSQSPHRTAYGYTF. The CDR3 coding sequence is TGTGCCAGCAGCCAAAGCCCACACAGGACAGCTTATGGCTACACCTTC.